The rows below give T cell receptor beta chains drawn from one sample of a study of cytomegalovirus exposure and HLA in healthy donors. Generated by immunoSEQ multiplex PCR, the TCRdb table keeps only in-frame clones and is missing some. Here the sample spans approximately 150,000 clones, about 82% being singletons. The sample consisted of PBMCs. These receptors were collected from a male donor in good health and CMV-seronegative. Both conserved end residues are part of each CDR3. The D gene is left open where the match is weak. Clone sizes are given selectively: once, few, many, or a class where the clone is expanded.

V	J	length	size	D	DNA	CDR3
TRBV6-4	TRBJ2-1	15	few	TRBD2	TGTGCCAGCAGTTCAGCGGGGAGCTCCTACAATGAGCAGTTCTTC	CASSSAGSSYNEQFF
TRBV28	TRBJ2-7	15	NA	NA	TGTGCCAGCAGGCTAATGGGGCAGGGACTCTACGAGCAGTACTTC	CASRLMGQGLYEQYF
TRBV18	TRBJ1-5	14	NA	NA	TGTGCCAGCTCACCGAAACAGGGTGATCAGCCCCAGCATTTT	CASSPKQGDQPQHF
TRBV4-3	TRBJ2-7	16	NA	TRBD1	TGCGCCAGCAGCCAAGAATATACAGGGGGCGCGGGGGAGCAGTACTTC	CASSQEYTGGAGEQYF
TRBV15	TRBJ2-7	14	NA	TRBD1	TGTGCCACCAGCAGAGATCTACAGGGGAACGAGCAGTACTTC	CATSRDLQGNEQYF
TRBV11-2	TRBJ2-7	16	NA	NA	TGTGCCAGCAGCGGAGAAACAGGGGAGGCTCAATACGAGCAGTACTTC	CASSGETGEAQYEQYF
TRBV27	TRBJ2-5	14	few	TRBD1	TGTGCCAGCAGCCCCGGACAGGCTGGGGAGACCCAGTACTTC	CASSPGQAGETQYF
TRBV7-2	TRBJ1-2	15	NA	NA	TGTGCCAGCGTCCCTTGGGGGGGGCAAGGCTATGGCTACACCTTC	CASVPWGGQGYGYTF
TRBV5-1	TRBJ1-3	13	NA	NA	TGCGCCAGCAGGGAGGCCTCTGGAAACACCATATATTTT	CASREASGNTIYF
TRBV25-1	TRBJ1-1	13	NA	NA	TGTGCCAGCAGTGCCGAGGTGAACACTGAAGCTTTCTTT	CASSAEVNTEAFF